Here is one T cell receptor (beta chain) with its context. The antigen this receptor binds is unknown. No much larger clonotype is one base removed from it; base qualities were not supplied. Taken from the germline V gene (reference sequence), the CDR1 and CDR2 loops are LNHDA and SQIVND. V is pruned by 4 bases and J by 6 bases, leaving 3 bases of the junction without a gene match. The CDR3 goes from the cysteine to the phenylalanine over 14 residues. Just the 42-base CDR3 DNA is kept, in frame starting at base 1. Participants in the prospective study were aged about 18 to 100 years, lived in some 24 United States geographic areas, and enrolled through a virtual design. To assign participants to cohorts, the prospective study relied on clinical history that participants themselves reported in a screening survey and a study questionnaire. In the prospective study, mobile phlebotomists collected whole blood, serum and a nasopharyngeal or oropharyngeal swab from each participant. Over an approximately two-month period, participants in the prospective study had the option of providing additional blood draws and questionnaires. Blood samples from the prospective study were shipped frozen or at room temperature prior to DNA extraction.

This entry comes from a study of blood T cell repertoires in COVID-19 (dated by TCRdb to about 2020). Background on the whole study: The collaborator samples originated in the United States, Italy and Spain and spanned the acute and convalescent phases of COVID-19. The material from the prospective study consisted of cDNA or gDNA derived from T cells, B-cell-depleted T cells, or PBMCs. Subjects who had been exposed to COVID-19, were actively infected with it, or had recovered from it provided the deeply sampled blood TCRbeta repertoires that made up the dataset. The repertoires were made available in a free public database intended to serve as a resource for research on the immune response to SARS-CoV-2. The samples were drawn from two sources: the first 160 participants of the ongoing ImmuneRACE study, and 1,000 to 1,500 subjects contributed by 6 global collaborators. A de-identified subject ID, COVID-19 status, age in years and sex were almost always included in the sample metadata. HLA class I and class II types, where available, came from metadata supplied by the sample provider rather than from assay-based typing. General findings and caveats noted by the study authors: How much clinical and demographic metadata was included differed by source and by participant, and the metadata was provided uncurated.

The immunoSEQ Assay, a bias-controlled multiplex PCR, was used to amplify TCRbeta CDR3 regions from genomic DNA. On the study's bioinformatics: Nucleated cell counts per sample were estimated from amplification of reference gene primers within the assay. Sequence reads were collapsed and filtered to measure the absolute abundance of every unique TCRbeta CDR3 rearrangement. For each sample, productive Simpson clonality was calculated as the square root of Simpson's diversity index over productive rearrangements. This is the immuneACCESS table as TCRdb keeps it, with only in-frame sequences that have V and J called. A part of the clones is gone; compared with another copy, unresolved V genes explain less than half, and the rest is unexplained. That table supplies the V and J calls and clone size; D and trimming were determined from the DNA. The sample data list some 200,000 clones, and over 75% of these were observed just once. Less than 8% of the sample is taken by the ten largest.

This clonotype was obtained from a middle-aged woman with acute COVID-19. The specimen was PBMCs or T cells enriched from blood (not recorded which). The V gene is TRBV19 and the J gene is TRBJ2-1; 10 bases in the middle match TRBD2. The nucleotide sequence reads TGTGCCAGTAGTACAAGCGGGAGGGGCAATGAGCAGTTCTTC. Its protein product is CASSTSGRGNEQFF.